These 15 T cell receptor beta chains came from one sample sequenced in a study of metastatic and nonmetastatic thyroid tumors. Patients had received no treatment of any kind before thyroid surgery. TCRdb reprocessed the PCR reads using MiXCR. The profile shows around 26,000 clones, approximately 22% of them singletons. The specimen sequenced was adjacent normal tissue. The receptors originated from a female donor with papillary thyroid cancer or a benign thyroid nodule (not recorded which). Some clones in this sample may be carry-over from other donors' samples.

This clone was picked up many times. The identical CDR3 is also encoded by other nucleotide sequences in the sample. This chain uses TRBV29-1 with TRBJ1-4; TRBD1 matches 9 bases. Germline V gene sequence: CDR1 SQVTM, CDR2 ANQGSEA. J gave up 8 bases and V 7 bases, and 11 bases lay outside the gene matches. There are 14 residues in the CDR3. In DNA, the CDR3 is TGCAGCGCGAGTCACAGGGGGCTCGGAGAAAAACTGTTTTTT. Translation: CSASHRGLGEKLFF. Variable domain in full (rest from reference TRBV29-1 and TRBJ1-4): SAVISQKPSRDICQRGTSLTIQCQVDSQVTMMFWYRQQPGQSLTLIATANQGSEATYESGFVIDKFPISRPNLTFSTLTVSNMSPEDSSIYLCSASHRGLGEKLFFGSGTQLSVL.

This clone is labeled medium-sized. The CDR3 sequence: CASSEFSGNHNEQFF. The CDR3 DNA sequence: TGTGCCAGCAGTGAGTTTAGCGGGAACCACAATGAGCAGTTCTTC. V usage is TRBV6-1 and J usage is TRBJ2-1; 8 positions match TRBD2. There are 15 residues in the CDR3. V trimming: 3 bases; J trimming: 5 bases; junction bases outside the gene matches: 6. Germline lookup yields CDR1 MNHNS and CDR2 SASEGT.

This clone was counted only a few times. The chain uses TRBV2 and TRBJ1-2; 12 bases map to TRBD1. The CDR3 runs 16 residues. V dropped 1 base and J dropped 8; count of bases not matched to a gene: 8. Germline CDR1 and CDR2: SNHLY and FYNNEI. The CDR3 reads CASSEGPGQGARGYTF. The CDR3 nucleotides read TGTGCCAGCAGTGAAGGCCCGGGACAGGGGGCACGGGGCTACACCTTC. The full variable domain, completed using reference TRBV2 and TRBJ1-2, is EPEVTQTPSHQVTQMGQEVILRCVPISNHLYFYWYRQILGQKVEFLVSFYNNEISEKSEIFDDQFSVERPDGSNFTLKIRSTKLEDSAMYFCASSEGPGQGARGYTFGSGTRLTVV.

There are many counts of this clone. The V and J genes are TRBV9 and TRBJ2-2; 8 bases are a match to TRBD2. Germline loops: CDR1 SGDLS, CDR2 YYNGEE. The J segment lost 3 bases and the V segment lost 0 bases, leaving 4 bases of the junction unmatched. There are 16 residues in the CDR3. In DNA form, the CDR3 reads TGTGCCAGCAGCGTAGGACGGGAGGGATACACCGGGGAGCTGTTTTTT. Encoded protein: CASSVGREGYTGELFF.

The chain employs TRBV5-1 and TRBJ2-5, with TRBD2 matching 10 bases. This CDR3 is 15 amino acids long. Per germline, CDR1 SGHRS and CDR2 YFSETQ. The junction had 8 bases not matched to a gene; V was cut back by 4 bases and J by 5 bases. DNA of the CDR3: TGCGCCAGCAGCGTAGCGGGGGGAAGAGGGGAGACCCAGTACTTC. Translating gives CASSVAGGRGETQYF. The full variable domain, completed using reference TRBV5-1 and TRBJ2-5, is KAGVTQTPRYLIKTRGQQVTLSCSPISGHRSVSWYQQTPGQGLQFLFEYFSETQRNKGNFPGRFSGRQFSNSRSEMNVSTLELGDSALYLCASSVAGGRGETQYFGPGTRLLVL.

The genes are TRBV2 and TRBJ2-7, with TRBD1 matching 8 bases. Germline CDR1 reads SNHLY; CDR2 reads FYNNEI. The CDR3 contains 14 residues. The junction had 10 bases not matched to a gene; V was cut back by 7 bases and J by 5 bases. CDR3 nucleotide sequence: TGTGCCAGCAACCGCAGGGGGCGCGGAGACGAGCAGTACTTC. This codes for CASNRRGRGDEQYF. The whole variable domain, remainder taken from reference TRBV2 and TRBJ2-7, is EPEVTQTPSHQVTQMGQEVILRCVPISNHLYFYWYRQILGQKVEFLVSFYNNEISEKSEIFDDQFSVERPDGSNFTLKIRSTKLEDSAMYFCASNRRGRGDEQYFGPGTRLTVT.

There are many counts of this clone. The chain employs TRBV29-1 and TRBJ1-1, with D perhaps matching TRBD1 (5 bases). Trimming took 7 bases from V and 8 from J, leaving 11 bases between them. CDR1 is SQVTM, CDR2 ANQGSEA, per germline. The CDR3 has 10 residues. The CDR3: CSARTPEAFF. The CDR3 DNA reads TGCAGCGCTCGGACACCGGAAGCTTTCTTT.

At least ten counts were recorded for this clone. V gene TRBV7-3 combines with J gene TRBJ1-1; tentatively, D is TRBD1 (5 bases). The CDR3 is made up of 13 amino acids. The V gene's germline CDR1 is SGHTA and CDR2 FQGTGA. V was pared by 5 bases and J by 0 bases, with 7 bases between. CDR3 in DNA: TGTGCCAGCAGCGAGACAGTGAACACTGAAGCTTTCTTT. It translates to CASSETVNTEAFF. The whole variable domain, remainder taken from reference TRBV7-3 and TRBJ1-1, is GAGVSQTPSNKVTEKGKYVELRCDPISGHTALYWYRQSLGQGPEFLIYFQGTGAADDSGLPNDRFFAVRPEGSVSTLKIQRTERGDSAVYLCASSETVNTEAFFGQGTRLTVV.

This clone appeared a few times. This may come from a read error, since a much larger clone is one base off. The chain carries TRBV13 and TRBJ2-5; possibly TRBD1 for D (5 bases). The length of the CDR3 is 14 residues. CDR1 and CDR2 (germline): PRHDT, FYEKMQ (reference sequence). DNA for the CDR3: TGTGCCAGCAGCCGAGGACATCTCCAAGAGACCAAGTACTTC. Its protein is CASSRGHLQETKYF.

This clone came up many times. Other nucleotide sequences from this sample produce the same CDR3. This rearrangement joins TRBV5-6 to TRBJ2-2; 7 bases agree with TRBD2. The germline V gene encodes CDR1 SGHDT and CDR2 YYEEEE. Trimming cost V 4 bases and J 2 bases; bases outside gene matches: 8. The CDR3 extends over 16 amino acids. The CDR3 reads CASSLPLAANTGELFF. The CDR3, as DNA: TGTGCCAGCAGCCTCCCTCTAGCGGCCAACACCGGGGAGCTGTTTTTT.

This clone showed up just a few times. The V gene is TRBV2, the J gene TRBJ1-1, with D perhaps matching TRBD1 (5 bases). The V gene's germline CDR1 is SNHLY and CDR2 FYNNEI. The V gene lost 7 bases and the J gene lost 8 bases, with 11 bases spanning the gap. The CDR3 consists of 11 residues. The CDR3 reads CASIPDSEAFF. The CDR3 coding sequence is TGTGCCAGCATACCTGACAGCGAAGCTTTCTTT.

This clone is medium-sized (0.01 to 0.1%) within its sample. Other nucleotide sequences in the sample specify the same CDR3. The rearrangement joins TRBV20-1 to TRBJ2-7; no definite D call. Trimming cost V 4 bases and J 1 base, with 11 bases left between them. The germline V gene has CDR1 DFQATT and CDR2 SNEGSKA (reference sequence). The CDR3 sequence is 13 residues long. The CDR3 DNA reads TGCAGTGCTATTGTCGTGGGTTCCTACGAGCAGTACTTC. Protein product: CSAIVVGSYEQYF.

About this clone itself: This sequence may be a read error, since a much larger clone differs from it by one base. This sequence joins TRBV12-5 and TRBJ1-2; TRBD1 might be the D (5 bases). Looked up from germline, CDR1 is LGHNT and CDR2 is FRNRAP. The CDR3 loop spans 15 amino acids. CDR3 nucleotide sequence: TGTGCCATTGGTTTCCCGAGCAGGGAAGGCTATGGCTACACCTTC. Its translation is CAIGFPSREGYGYTF.

The rearrangement joins TRBV20-1 to TRBJ2-3; D possibly corresponds to TRBD1 (7 bases). V was shortened by 4 bases and J by 4 bases, with 18 bases between the two germline ends. Germline loops: CDR1 DFQATT, CDR2 SNEGSKA (reference sequence). This CDR3 comprises 15 residues. The CDR3 nucleotides are TGCAGTGCTACCCCAGGGGGAGGTTGTGCAGATACGCAGTATTTT. The encoded protein is CSATPGGGCADTQYF.

This clone was counted a few times. Other DNA sequences in this sample translate to the same CDR3. The rearrangement uses TRBV7-8 and TRBJ2-7; D is ambiguous. CDR3 length: 15 residues. The germline gives CDR1 SGHVS, CDR2 FQNEAQ. The V end lost 1 base, the J end lost 1 base, and 11 bases lay between the germline ends. This CDR3 is CASSLGGQESYEQYF. CDR3 coding DNA: TGTGCCAGCAGCTTAGGAGGTCAGGAATCCTACGAGCAGTACTTC. The full variable domain, in which reference TRBV7-8 and TRBJ2-7 provide the parts outside the CDR3, is GAGVSQSPRYKVAKRGQDVALRCDPISGHVSLFWYQQALGQGPEFLTYFQNEAQLDKSGLPSDRFFAERPEGSVSTLKIQRTQQEDSAVYLCASSLGGQESYEQYFGPGTRLTVT.